This T cell receptor beta chain was sequenced in a study of CD8+CD57+ T cells in acquired aplastic anemia. Whole-study findings and limits: Overlapping CD8+ CDR3 repertoires of patients and controls contained approximately 28 shared sequences.

The CDR3 runs to 14 residues. Germline CDR1 MGHRA, CDR2 YSYEKL. This clonotype was detected ten times or more. Its antigen is currently unknown. The junction and the germline gene differ at one end; a read error may be behind it. Using genomic DNA as the template, TCR beta VDJ and CDR3 profiling was carried out. Each CDR3 protein gets one entry after TCRdb re-called the reads with MiXCR. The data show about 150,000 distinct CDR3 sequences, around half seen once. Those patients picked for sequencing had displayed CD8+CD57+ cell expansion on flow cytometry. The sequenced sample consisted of sorted CD4+, CD8+, or CD8+CD57+ T cells (not recorded which) from PBMCs. This TCR was recovered from a human donor with aplastic anemia. The rearrangement uses TRBV4-1 and TRBJ1-2, with D uncertain. DNA for the CDR3: TGCGCCAGCAGCCAAGAATGGGCTAACTATGGCTACGCCTTC. Its protein product is CASSQEWANYGYAF.